There are many counts of the clone carrying this TCR beta chain. Its antigen is still unknown. Germline-derived CDR1 and CDR2 are SGHTA and FQGNSA. This CDR3 is 17 amino acids long. V was cut by 5 bases and J by 0 bases, with 20 bases left in between. An absence of ophthalmopathy progression within 18 months meant stable Graves' hyperthyroidism. There were TCR beta CDR3 regions amplified from RNA transcripts. A set of HTBI primers served as the primers for a first-round RT-PCR of the TCR CDR3. MiXCR, run by TCRdb on the multiplex PCR reads, gives a single entry per CDR3 protein. The table includes hundreds of thousands of distinct CDR3 sequences, 12% to 15% detected once. These data belong to a study of T cells in Graves' hyperthyroidism and ophthalmopathy. Looking at the study overall: Before treatment of any kind, peripheral blood was taken at initial diagnosis.

Study-level results: Clonotypes that were expanded in thyroid above 0.001 mostly appeared in blood too.

Material for sequencing was blood. The sequence was collected from a woman under 30 with Graves' hyperthyroidism. The chain couples TRBV7-2 to TRBJ2-7, with D hard to call. CDR3 nucleotides: TGTGCCAGCAGCCTCGGCATCGGTTATCGAAGCTCCTACGAGCAGTACTTC. As protein: CASSLGIGYRSSYEQYF.